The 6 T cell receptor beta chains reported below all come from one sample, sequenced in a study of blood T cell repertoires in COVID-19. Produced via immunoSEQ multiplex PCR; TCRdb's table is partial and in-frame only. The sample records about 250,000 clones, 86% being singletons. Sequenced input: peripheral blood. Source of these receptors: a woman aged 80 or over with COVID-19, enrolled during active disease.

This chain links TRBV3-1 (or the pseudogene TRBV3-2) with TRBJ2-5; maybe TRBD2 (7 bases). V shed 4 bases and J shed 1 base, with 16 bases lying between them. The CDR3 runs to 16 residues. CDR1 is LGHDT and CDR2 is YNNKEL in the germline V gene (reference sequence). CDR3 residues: CASSRSGGGIQETQYF. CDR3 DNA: TGTGCCAGCAGCCGCAGTGGGGGGGGCATCCAAGAGACCCAGTACTTC.

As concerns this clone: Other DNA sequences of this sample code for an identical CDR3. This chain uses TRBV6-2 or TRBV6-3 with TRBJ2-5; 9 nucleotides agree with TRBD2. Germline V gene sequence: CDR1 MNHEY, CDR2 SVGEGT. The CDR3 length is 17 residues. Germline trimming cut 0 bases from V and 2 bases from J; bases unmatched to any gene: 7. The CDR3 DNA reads TGTGCCAGCAGTTACTCTAGCGGGGGAGGCCTTCAAGAGACCCAGTACTTC. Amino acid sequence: CASSYSSGGGLQETQYF.

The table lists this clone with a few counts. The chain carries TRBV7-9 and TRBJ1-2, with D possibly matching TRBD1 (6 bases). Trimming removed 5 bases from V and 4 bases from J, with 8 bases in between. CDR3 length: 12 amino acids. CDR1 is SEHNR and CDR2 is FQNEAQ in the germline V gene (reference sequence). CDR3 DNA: TGTGCCAGCAGCCCAGGGGCCTATGGCTACACCTTC. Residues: CASSPGAYGYTF.

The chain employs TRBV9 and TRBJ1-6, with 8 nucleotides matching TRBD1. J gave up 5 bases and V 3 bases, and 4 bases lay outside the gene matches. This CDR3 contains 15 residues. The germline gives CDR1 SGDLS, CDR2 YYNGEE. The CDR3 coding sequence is TGTGCCAGCAGCGGACGGACAGGGAATAATTCACCCCTCCACTTT. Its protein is CASSGRTGNNSPLHF.

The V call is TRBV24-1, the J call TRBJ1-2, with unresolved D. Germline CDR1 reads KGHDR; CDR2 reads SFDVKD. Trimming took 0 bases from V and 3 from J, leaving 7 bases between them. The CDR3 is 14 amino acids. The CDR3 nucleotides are TGTGCCACCAGTGATTTGGGGCAGGACTATGGCTACACCTTC. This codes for CATSDLGQDYGYTF.

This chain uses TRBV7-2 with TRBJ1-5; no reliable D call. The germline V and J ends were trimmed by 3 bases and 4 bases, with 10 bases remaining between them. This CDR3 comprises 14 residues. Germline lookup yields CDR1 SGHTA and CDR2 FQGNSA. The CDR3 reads CASSFQRENQPQHF. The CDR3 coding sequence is TGTGCCAGCAGCTTCCAACGGGAGAATCAGCCCCAGCATTTT.